The clone carrying this T cell receptor (beta chain) was observed a single time. This specimen belongs to a study of blood T cell repertoires in COVID-19. The overall study: The United States, Italy and Spain provided the acute and convalescent COVID-19 samples. PBMCs, B-cell-depleted T cells, or T cells provided the cDNA or gDNA that made up the material.

TCRdb's copy holds only in-frame clones and misses some; the assay was immunoSEQ multiplex PCR. The repertoire holds 100,000 to 150,000 clones, with roughly nine tenths as singletons. This TCR came from a man between 65 and 85 years old who had recovered from COVID-19. Sequenced: peripheral blood.

CDR3: CASRDRGVGNYGYTF. CDR3 in DNA: TGTGCCAGCAGGGACAGGGGTGTGGGTAACTATGGCTACACCTTC. The V call is TRBV3-1 (or the pseudogene TRBV3-2), the J call TRBJ1-2; 9 nucleotides match TRBD1. This CDR3 is built from 15 residues. Losses at the gene ends were 6 bases for V and 1 base for J; bases not matched to a gene: 6. The germline gives CDR1 LGHDT, CDR2 YNNKEL (reference sequence).